The present T cell receptor (beta chain) was sequenced within a study of graft-versus-host responses after intestinal transplantation (dated by TCRdb to the early 2020s). About the investigation overall: The transplants that recipients received were multivisceral, liver-intestinal, or isolated intestinal. Every recipient was given anti-thymocyte globulin induction, then maintenance tacrolimus and steroids for about three years. After intestinal transplantation, graft-versus-host and host-versus-graft alloreactive T cell clones were followed in the graft, circulation and bone marrow using bulk TCR-beta CDR3 sequencing. To identify alloreactive clones, pre-transplant mixed lymphocyte reaction products were sequenced and compared with unstimulated pre-transplant donor and recipient T cells. Of the approximately 25 intestinal transplant recipients enrolled in the cohort, one of whom was a retransplant, a few patients without pretransplant specimens were excluded. A peak of at least 4% donor T cells among recipient peripheral blood mononuclear cells was the definition used for donor T cell macrochimerism. Instead of going to the commercial service, samples from a few later patients were sequenced in-house on an Illumina MiSeq and processed with MiXCR.

The library was produced with the immunoSEQ multiplex PCR assay. For most patients, high-throughput TCR-beta CDR3 sequencing of genomic DNA was performed by Adaptive Biotechnologies. For the original study's pipeline: TCR sequencing data were retrieved from Adaptive's ImmunoSEQ software for around 20 patients, whereas a few other patients were processed with MiXCR and VDJtools. Because the origin of CDR3 nucleotide sequences shared between donor and recipient could not be assigned, those sequences were removed. At least 2-fold expansion over unstimulated cells and a minimum CFSE-low frequency of 0.002% (template counts) or 0.001% (read counts) were required for clones to be classified as alloreactive. Mappable clones were those detected in sequenced pre-transplant spleen, lymph node, or MLR CFSE-low populations of the donor or recipient. The cumulative frequency of alloreactive clones was calculated as a percentage of all sequences, weighted by copy number. TCRdb re-hosts the immuneACCESS table, in-frame sequences only. Its copies lack some clones; in the studies checked, an unresolved V gene accounts for under half of them, and the cause for the rest is not known. V and J calls and clone size follow that table, whereas D and trimming were derived from the DNA. The sample contains 20,000 or so clones, almost 85% of them found a single time. Together, the top ten hold 1.5% to 2% of the sample.

Notes on this clone: The clone's antigen remains unknown. No base qualities exist here, and no much larger clone lies one base off it.

The full study reports these points: GvH clones turned up in recipient bone marrow, with some appearing earlier in ileal mucosa or blood, a pattern consistent with an intestinal mucosal origin. The relatively low number and heterogeneity of intestinal transplant patients limited the conclusions. Early after transplant, declines in HvG clones were associated with peak levels of circulating GvH clones. High GvH to HvG T cell clonal ratios were observed in the allografts of patients with donor T cell macrochimerism.

The CDR3 sequence holds 15 residues, the cysteine and phenylalanine included. The entry retains the CDR3 DNA only, 45 bases that are in frame from base 1. The germline V gene (reference sequence) provides CDR1 MNHEY and CDR2 SMNVEV. Trimming removed 2 bases from V and 6 bases from J; the gene matches leave 7 bases unexplained. Blood samples were collected up to 4 times in the first month after transplant and then at least monthly when available. This receptor was obtained from a human patient who received an intestinal transplant, so some T cells may come from the graft donor. In this chain, TRBV27 is recombined with TRBJ2-3, with 8 bases matching TRBD2. Source: PBMCs, taken 14 days after transplant. The CDR3 region reads CASSLDGGAADTQYF. The nucleotides read TGTGCCAGCAGTTTAGACGGGGGGGCTGCGGATACGCAGTATTTT.